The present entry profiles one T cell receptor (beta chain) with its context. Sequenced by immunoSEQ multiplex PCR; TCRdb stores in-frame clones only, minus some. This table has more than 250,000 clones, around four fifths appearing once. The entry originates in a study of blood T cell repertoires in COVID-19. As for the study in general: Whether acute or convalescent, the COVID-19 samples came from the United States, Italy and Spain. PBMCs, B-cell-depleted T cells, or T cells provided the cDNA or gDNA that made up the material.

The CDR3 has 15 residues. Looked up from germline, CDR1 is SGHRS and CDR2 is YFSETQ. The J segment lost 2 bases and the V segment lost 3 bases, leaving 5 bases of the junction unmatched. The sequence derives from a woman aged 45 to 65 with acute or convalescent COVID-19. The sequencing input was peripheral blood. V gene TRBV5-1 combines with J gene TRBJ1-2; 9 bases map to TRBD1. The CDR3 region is CASSWGDRENYGYTF. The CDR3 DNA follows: TGCGCCAGCAGCTGGGGGGACAGGGAGAACTATGGCTACACCTTC.